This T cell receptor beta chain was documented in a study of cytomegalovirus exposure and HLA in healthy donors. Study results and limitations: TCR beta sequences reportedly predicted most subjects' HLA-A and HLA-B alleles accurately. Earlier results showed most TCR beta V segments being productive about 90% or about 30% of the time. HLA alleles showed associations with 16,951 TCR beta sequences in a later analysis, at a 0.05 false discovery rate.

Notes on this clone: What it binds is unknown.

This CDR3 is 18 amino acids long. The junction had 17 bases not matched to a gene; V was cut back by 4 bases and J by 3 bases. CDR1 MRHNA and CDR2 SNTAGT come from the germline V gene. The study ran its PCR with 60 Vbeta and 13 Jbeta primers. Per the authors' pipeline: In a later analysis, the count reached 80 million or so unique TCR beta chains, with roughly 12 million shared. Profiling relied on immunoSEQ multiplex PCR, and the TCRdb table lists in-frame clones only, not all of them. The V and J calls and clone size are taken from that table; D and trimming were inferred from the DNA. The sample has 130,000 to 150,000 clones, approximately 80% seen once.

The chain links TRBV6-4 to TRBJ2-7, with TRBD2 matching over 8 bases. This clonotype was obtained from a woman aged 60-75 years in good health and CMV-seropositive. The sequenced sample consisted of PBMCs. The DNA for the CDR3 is TGTGCCAGCAGTGGCCCACGGGGGGGGATTAATGATTGCTACGAGCAGTACTTC. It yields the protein CASSGPRGGINDCYEQYF.